The next 18 T cell receptor beta chains were all read from a single sample in a study of blood T cell repertoires in COVID-19. The table came from immunoSEQ multiplex PCR; TCRdb's copy has only in-frame clones and leaves some out. The sample has 200,000 or so clones, 60% to 85% seen once. The source material was peripheral blood. The receptors originated from a woman aged 65 to 85 with acute or convalescent COVID-19.

This chain joins TRBV27 and TRBJ2-3, with D maybe TRBD2 (6 bases). V was shortened by 10 bases and J by 0 bases, with 8 bases between the two germline ends. The CDR3 sequence is 12 residues long. The germline V gene encodes CDR1 MNHEY and CDR2 SMNVEV (reference sequence). The CDR3 DNA reads as TGTGCCACGGGACTGAGCACAGATACGCAGTATTTT. Translating gives CATGLSTDTQYF.

This sequence joins TRBV5-1 and TRBJ1-1; TRBD1 is a possible D gene (6 bases). Trimming shortened V by 1 base and J by 6 bases, and 13 bases separated the two germline ends. CDR3 length equals 14 residues. Germline V lookup: CDR1 SGHRS, CDR2 YFSETQ. CDR3: CASSLWGGSAEAFF. In nucleotides, the CDR3 is TGCGCCAGCAGCTTGTGGGGGGGCAGCGCTGAAGCTTTCTTT.

This chain uses TRBV9 with TRBJ1-1; a weak D match, TRBD1 (5 bases). The germline CDR1 and CDR2 sequences are SGDLS and YYNGEE. The CDR3 runs to 14 residues. Between the trimmed V and J ends, which lost 0 bases and 6 bases, there was a span of 12 bases. CDR3 sequence reads: CASSVVVGEAEAFF. Here the CDR3 DNA reads TGTGCCAGCAGCGTAGTGGTAGGGGAGGCTGAAGCTTTCTTT.

The chain couples TRBV5-1 to TRBJ1-3; 7 positions agree with TRBD1. Trimming at V came to 3 bases and at J to 4 bases, leaving 4 bases not matched to a gene. The germline V gene has CDR1 SGHRS and CDR2 YFSETQ. This CDR3 has 14 amino acids. CDR3: CASSSQGVGNTIYF. The CDR3 DNA follows: TGCGCCAGCAGCTCCCAGGGGGTCGGAAACACCATATATTTT.

V and J are TRBV5-4 and TRBJ2-1, with TRBD2 matching over 10 bases. Looked up from germline, CDR1 is SGHNT and CDR2 is YYREEE (reference sequence). Losses at the gene ends were 4 bases for V and 7 bases for J; bases not matched to a gene: 8. The CDR3 extends over 15 amino acids. The CDR3 nucleotides are TGTGCCAGCAGCCCCGGACAGCGGGAGGGGAATGAGCAGTTCTTC. It encodes CASSPGQREGNEQFF.

This chain uses TRBV3-1 (or the pseudogene TRBV3-2) with TRBJ2-3; 10 nucleotides line up with TRBD2. The CDR3 sequence is 17 residues long. CDR1 and CDR2 from the germline V gene are LGHDT and YNNKEL (reference sequence). Losses at the gene ends were 5 bases for V and 6 bases for J; bases not matched to a gene: 14. CDR3 amino acids: CASSVFSSGSPGDTQYF. Here the CDR3 DNA reads TGTGCCAGCAGCGTGTTCTCTAGCGGGAGCCCAGGGGATACGCAGTATTTT.

V usage is TRBV7-9 and J usage is TRBJ2-7; 10 bases align to TRBD1. Germline CDR1 is SEHNR and CDR2 is FQNEAQ (reference sequence). This CDR3 spans 14 amino acids. V lost 3 bases and J lost 5; bases outside the gene matches: 4. CDR3 protein: CASSFGTGVDEQYF. CDR3 coding DNA: TGTGCCAGCAGCTTCGGGACAGGGGTGGACGAGCAGTACTTC.

This rearrangement joins TRBV9 to TRBJ2-5; 12 bases line up with TRBD2. The CDR3 has 14 residues. CDR1 is SGDLS, CDR2 YYNGEE, per germline. The V segment lost 1 base and the J segment 5 bases; nucleotides outside the gene matches: 0. The CDR3 is CASSVLAGGETQYF. CDR3 DNA sequence: TGTGCCAGCAGCGTACTAGCGGGAGGGGAGACCCAGTACTTC.

The chain carries TRBV6-4 and TRBJ1-5; a weak D match, TRBD1 (5 bases). Trimming pared 4 bases from V and 2 bases from J, leaving 12 bases between. The CDR3 length is 15 residues. Germline assignment: CDR1 MRHNA and CDR2 SNTAGT. CDR3 in amino acids: CASSGGHCCNQPQHF. CDR3 nucleotides: TGTGCCAGCAGTGGCGGACATTGTTGCAATCAGCCCCAGCATTTT.

The rearrangement uses TRBV6-5 and TRBJ2-7; unclear D gene. CDR3 length: 14 amino acids. Germline V gives CDR1 MNHEY, CDR2 SVGAGI. V lost 6 bases to trimming and J lost 0 bases, with 12 bases between them. This CDR3 reads CASSLGRNSYEQYF. CDR3 nucleotides: TGTGCCAGCAGCCTCGGCAGGAACTCCTACGAGCAGTACTTC.

In regard to this clone: The identical CDR3 is also encoded by other nucleotide sequences in the sample. The chain is built from TRBV3-1 (or the pseudogene TRBV3-2) and TRBJ2-1; D unclear. The CDR3 length is 12 residues. From germline, CDR1 is LGHDT and CDR2 YNNKEL (reference sequence). Trimming removed 0 bases at V and 8 bases at J, with 5 bases between. Written as DNA, the CDR3 is TGTGCCAGCAGCCAAGATGTCGATGAGCAGTTCTTC. Encoded protein: CASSQDVDEQFF.

The chain has TRBV5-4 and TRBJ2-7; 11 bases are a match to TRBD2. Germline CDR1 and CDR2: SGHNT and YYREEE (reference sequence). V lost 5 bases, J lost 6 bases, and 10 bases stayed unmatched. The CDR3 is 15 residues long. The CDR3 region is CASSETSGRESEQYF. The CDR3 nucleotides are TGTGCCAGCAGTGAAACTAGCGGGAGAGAGAGCGAGCAGTACTTC.

The rearrangement joins TRBV5-1 to TRBJ2-1; TRBD2 matches at 10 bases. V lost 4 bases, J lost 4 bases, and 8 bases stayed unmatched. The CDR3 totals 16 residues. CDR1 is SGHRS, CDR2 YFSETQ, per germline. The CDR3 protein is CASSALPSGGYNEQFF. The CDR3 region has the DNA TGCGCCAGCAGCGCTCTCCCTAGCGGGGGTTACAATGAGCAGTTCTTC.

This rearrangement joins TRBV10-1 to TRBJ1-1; D uncertain. The V end lost 3 bases, the J end lost 5 bases, and 10 bases lay between the germline ends. This CDR3 is 13 amino acids long. Germline CDR1 reads WNHNN; CDR2 reads SYGVQD (reference sequence). The CDR3 protein is CASSDPRGTEAFF. CDR3 DNA sequence: TGCGCCAGCAGTGACCCTCGAGGTACTGAAGCTTTCTTT.

The chain is built from TRBV12-3 or TRBV12-4 and TRBJ1-1, with D tentatively TRBD1 (5 bases). This CDR3 is 12 amino acids long. Trimming pared 5 bases from V and 4 bases from J, leaving 8 bases between. CDR3 sequence (DNA): TGTGCCAGCAGTACAGGTATCACTGAAGCTTTCTTT. Its translation: CASSTGITEAFF.

This clone occurred a few times. The rearrangement links TRBV6-6 to TRBJ2-1; 9 nucleotides align to TRBD2. Unmatched junction bases numbered 12, after V lost 6 bases and J lost 9 bases. This CDR3 is 15 amino acids long. CDR1 and CDR2 from the germline V gene are MNHNY and SVGAGI (reference sequence). The CDR3, as DNA: TGTGCCAGCAGCACGGGGGGACTAGCTGGCGGTGAGCAGTTCTTC. Translation gives CASSTGGLAGGEQFF.

The V gene is TRBV5-1, the J gene TRBJ1-3; 8 bases align to TRBD1. The CDR3 spans 14 residues. V was clipped by 4 bases and J by 4 bases; unmatched bases: 4. Germline-derived CDR1 and CDR2 are SGHRS and YFSETQ. This CDR3 is CASSGQGAGNTIYF. CDR3 DNA: TGCGCCAGCAGCGGACAGGGTGCGGGAAACACCATATATTTT.

The chain links TRBV5-6 to TRBJ2-3; 11 bases align to TRBD2. This CDR3 is built from 16 residues. J gave up 0 bases and V 6 bases, and 6 bases lay outside the gene matches. From germline, CDR1 is SGHDT and CDR2 YYEEEE. The CDR3 sequence is CASTRTSGSSTDTQYF. The CDR3 coding sequence is TGTGCCAGCACCCGGACTAGCGGGTCTAGCACAGATACGCAGTATTTT.